This entry concerns a single TCR beta chain. The antigen remains unidentified. CDR1 is SNHLY and CDR2 is FYNNEI in the germline V gene. The CDR3 has 12 residues. Deletions cut 1 base from V and 6 bases from J, with 5 bases between. The data stem from a study of siplizumab effects on memory and regulatory T cells. Study results and limitations: The study found naive T cells seemingly more diverse than memory cells and seemingly major alloresponse contributors. Alloreactive sequences traceable to unstimulated CD4+ memory cells declined significantly under siplizumab.

Clones were sequenced by immunoSEQ multiplex PCR, and TCRdb holds only the in-frame ones, with some missing. The sample holds around 100,000 clones; 91% are singletons and the top ten take 0.14% to 0.15%. Sample: CD4+ T cells sorted from blood. This receptor was identified in a human donor in good health. V usage is TRBV2 and J usage is TRBJ2-3; D is possibly TRBD2 (5 bases). The CDR3 DNA reads TGTGCCAGCAGTGAAGAGCGGGATACGCAGTATTTT. It translates to CASSEERDTQYF.